What follows are 3 T cell receptor beta chains derived from one specimen sequenced in a study of blood T cell repertoires in COVID-19 (dated by TCRdb to the early 2020s). To prepare the library, the immunoSEQ multiplex PCR assay was applied. TCRdb took this table from immuneACCESS and kept in-frame rearrangements with V and J called. Such tables lack part of the clones; where checked against another copy, unresolved V genes explain under half of the gap, and the rest is unexplained. Across this sample there are 55,000 to 75,000 clones, with over 75% seen only once. 3% to 3.5% of the sample is taken by the ten largest. Sample: peripheral blood. Every receptor here comes from a man aged 45-65 years with active COVID-19.

The chain couples TRBV3-1 (or the pseudogene TRBV3-2) to TRBJ1-2; D is ambiguous. Germline V CDR1 and CDR2: LGHDT, YNNKEL (reference sequence). The length of the CDR3 is 15 residues. Deletions cut 6 bases from V and 0 bases from J, with 14 bases between. CDR3: CASSLSVASNYGYTF. The CDR3 DNA reads TGTGCCAGCAGTCTGAGCGTCGCCTCTAACTATGGCTACACCTTC.

The J gene is TRBJ2-7, the V gene TRBV6-5; 7 nucleotides align to TRBD2. This CDR3 has 12 amino acids. V dropped 6 bases and J dropped 4; count of bases not matched to a gene: 3. Germline V gives CDR1 MNHEY, CDR2 SVGAGI. The CDR3 sequence is CASRGRGYEQYF. DNA of the CDR3: TGTGCCAGCAGAGGGCGGGGGTACGAGCAGTACTTC.

V usage is TRBV19 and J usage is TRBJ2-1; D is perhaps TRBD2 (5 bases). Germline V gene data show CDR1 as LNHDA and CDR2 as SQIVND (reference sequence). Trimming shortened V by 7 bases and J by 6 bases, and 10 bases separated the two germline ends. The length of the CDR3 is 12 residues. This CDR3 is CASIGLANEQFF. CDR3 bases: TGTGCCAGTATTGGCCTAGCCAATGAGCAGTTCTTC.